A selection of T cell receptor beta chains follows, all from one sample in a study of cytomegalovirus exposure and HLA in healthy donors. TCRdb's copy holds only in-frame clones and misses some; the assay was immunoSEQ multiplex PCR. The table records about 63,000 clones, around 89% of them present only once. Sequencing input: PBMCs. Receptor source: a woman in her 30s in good health and CMV-seropositive. Both conserved end residues are part of each CDR3. Each record gives: V gene, J gene, CDR3 protein.

TRBV27	.	CASNNSGRKGEQYF
TRBV6-1	TRBJ2-1	CASSESAAGSYNEQFF
TRBV5-6	TRBJ2-7	CASTSGGRYEQYF
TRBV4-1	.	CASSQGGVGSYEQYF
TRBV6-1	TRBJ1-1	CASRKQGSTEAFF
TRBV5-1	TRBJ2-2	CASSLAENTGELFF
TRBV5-1	TRBJ1-1	CASTDGGIGTEAFF
TRBV10-3	TRBJ2-7	CAISESIPGEGPPPIYEQYF
TRBV28	TRBJ2-7	CASSSPGTSGYEQYF
TRBV28	TRBJ1-3	CASRPQGQYSGNTIYF
TRBV4-1	TRBJ2-7	CASSQETIHYEQYF
TRBV2	TRBJ2-1	CASSDVGSHNEQFF
TRBV4-1	TRBJ1-4	CASSRLQGAIEKLFF
TRBV9	TRBJ1-2	CASSVGVVRGYGYTF
TRBV12-5	TRBJ2-1	CASGLVLARQSSYNEQFF
TRBV6-1	TRBJ1-1	CASGRQFEAFF
TRBV19	TRBJ2-4	CASSRLASAKNIQYF
TRBV18	TRBJ2-1	CASSPPLGGGVSYNEQFF
TRBV2	TRBJ2-1	CASSGNRVTYNEQFF
TRBV6-5	TRBJ2-1	CASSYYAASYNEQFF
TRBV27	TRBJ1-1	CASSPRTGEEAFF
TRBV10-1	TRBJ2-5	CASSEEGGPEETQYF
TRBV18	TRBJ2-1	CASSPTGFYNEQFF
TRBV28	TRBJ2-1	CASSLWGQINNEQFF
TRBV5-1	TRBJ2-3	CASSLAGGAGSSAADTQYF
TRBV7-9	TRBJ1-2	CASSLRDSIGDGYTF
TRBV11-3	TRBJ2-1	CASSPYYQQGIEQFF
TRBV2	TRBJ2-7	CASSTRLGSYEQYF
TRBV6-1	TRBJ2-7	CASSVVGQAYEQYF